This T cell receptor beta chain comes out of a study of blood T cells in healthy people across ages. The study's findings and limits: PBMC samples, being unsorted, prevented any conclusive comparison of naive and antigen-experienced cells.

It was with a sample-barcoded 5' primer and a J-beta primer mix that a second PCR of about 7 to 12 cycles was run. Each cDNA molecule was tagged by a template-switch adaptor that had 12 random nucleotides. TCRdb analysed the 5' RACE reads with MiXCR anew, one entry per CDR3 protein. Seen here are 730,000 or so distinct CDR3 sequences, roughly 41% observed once, and the top ten hold around 20%. V shed 4 bases and J shed 1 base, with 14 bases lying between them. CDR1 and CDR2 (germline): SEHNR, FQNEAQ (reference sequence). The CDR3 has 16 amino acids. As concerns this clonotype: Its antigen is unknown.

Sequencing was done on a sample of blood. This TCR was recovered from a woman aged 55-70 years in good health. This chain links TRBV7-9 with TRBJ1-5, with D possibly being TRBD1 (6 bases). As DNA, the CDR3 is TGTGCCAGCAGCTACGGCGGGGGGGCCAGCAATCAGCCCCAGCATTTT. It encodes CASSYGGGASNQPQHF. The full variable domain, rest sourced from reference TRBV7-9 and TRBJ1-5, is DTGVSQNPRHKITKRGQNVTFRCDPISEHNRLYWYRQTLGQGPEFLTYFQNEAQLEKSRLLSDRFSAERPKGSFSTLEIQRTEQGDSAMYLCASSYGGGASNQPQHFGDGTRLSIL.